The 20 T cell receptor beta chains given below trace back to one sample, sequenced in a study of blood T cell repertoires in COVID-19. TCRdb keeps only in-frame clones here, not all; method: immunoSEQ multiplex PCR. This table holds about 220,000 clones, 80% to 85% found once. The sample consisted of peripheral blood. The receptors derive from a man aged 25 to 45 with active or convalescent COVID-19.

The rearrangement uses TRBV6-6 and TRBJ2-1; D might be TRBD2 (7 bases). Germline V CDR1 and CDR2: MNHNY, SVGAGI (reference sequence). Trimming pared 6 bases from V and 4 bases from J, leaving 16 bases between. The CDR3 runs 15 residues. The DNA of the CDR3 is TGTGCCAGCAGCGCGGGGGCTCCGTATTACAATGAGCAGTTCTTC. Protein sequence: CASSAGAPYYNEQFF.

The chain recombines TRBV5-4 with TRBJ2-1, with no clear D. Per germline, CDR1 SGHNT and CDR2 YYREEE (reference sequence). This CDR3 has 16 amino acids. Trimming removed 4 bases at V and 0 bases at J, with 14 bases between. The CDR3 sequence: CASSKNSPSSYNEQFF. For the CDR3, the DNA is TGTGCCAGCAGCAAAAACAGCCCGAGCTCCTACAATGAGCAGTTCTTC.

V gene TRBV11-2 combines with J gene TRBJ2-1; TRBD1 matches at 11 bases. The CDR3 spans 17 residues. Germline V gene lookup returns CDR1 SGHAT and CDR2 FQNNGV. Germline trimming cut 5 bases from V and 4 bases from J; bases unmatched to any gene: 10. CDR3 amino acids: CASSPPPGQGGYNEQFF. As DNA, the CDR3 is TGTGCCAGCAGCCCTCCTCCGGGACAGGGGGGTTACAATGAGCAGTTCTTC.

The chain couples TRBV11-3 to TRBJ2-7, with D perhaps TRBD2 (6 bases). Deletions cut 4 bases from V and 3 bases from J, with 28 bases between. Germline CDR1 reads SGHNT; CDR2 reads YENEEA. The CDR3 is 19 amino acids. In DNA form, the CDR3 reads TGTGCCAGCAGCTCATTACCGGGACTTCCAACCCCAGTCGGCTACGAGCAGTACTTC. This sequence encodes CASSSLPGLPTPVGYEQYF.

The chain employs TRBV4-3 and TRBJ2-7, with 7 bases that match TRBD1. Germline V gene sequence: CDR1 LGHNA, CDR2 YSLEER. With V trimmed by 2 bases and J by 0 bases, 4 bases remained unmatched. The CDR3 runs 15 residues. The CDR3 reads CASSQTGTASYEQYF. CDR3 coding DNA: TGCGCCAGCAGCCAAACCGGGACAGCCTCCTACGAGCAGTACTTC.

The chain uses TRBV7-2 and TRBJ1-5, with D possibly being TRBD1 (5 bases). The CDR3 has 14 amino acids. Germline CDR1 SGHTA, CDR2 FQGNSA. Trimming stripped 1 base from V and 9 bases from J, with 13 bases between. The CDR3 coding sequence is TGTGCCAGCAGCTTAGAAGGCGGGGCTAGGCCCCAGCATTTT. Its protein is CASSLEGGARPQHF.

The CDR3 coding sequence is TGCGCCAGCAGTGATACCTTTAGGGGCGCTGGTGGGAGGAACACCATATATTTT. The encoded protein is CASSDTFRGAGGRNTIYF. The chain has TRBV10-2 and TRBJ1-3, with D perhaps TRBD1 (5 bases). Germline assignment: CDR1 WSHSY and CDR2 SAAADI. The CDR3 is 18 residues long. Trimming removed 3 bases from V and 7 bases from J, with 25 bases in between.

The V and J genes are TRBV10-1 and TRBJ1-2; TRBD1 matches 7 bases. The junction had 9 bases not matched to a gene; V was cut back by 3 bases and J by 8 bases. Germline CDR1 reads WNHNN; CDR2 reads SYGVQD (reference sequence). The CDR3 contains 14 residues. CDR3 protein: CASSEGEGARGYTF. The CDR3 bases are TGCGCCAGCAGTGAAGGCGAGGGGGCGCGAGGCTACACCTTC.

The chain recombines TRBV6-5 with TRBJ2-7; D is possibly TRBD2 (5 bases). CDR3 length: 10 residues. Germline CDR1 MNHEY, CDR2 SVGAGI. Trimming removed 10 bases at V and 4 bases at J, with 8 bases between. CDR3 in DNA: TGTGCCACCCGAGGGTACGAGCAGTACTTC. Residues: CATRGYEQYF.

This rearrangement joins TRBV6-2 or TRBV6-3 to TRBJ1-6, with D hard to call. The germline V gene has CDR1 MNHEY and CDR2 SVGEGT. This CDR3 contains 16 residues. Trimming stripped 5 bases from V and 6 bases from J, with 17 bases between. The CDR3 is CASSRREPKINSPLHF. CDR3 DNA: TGTGCCAGCAGTCGCCGGGAACCTAAAATTAATTCACCCCTCCACTTT.

CDR3 DNA sequence: TGTGCCAGCAGCCTAGGACAGGGGTTCGACACTGAAGCTTTCTTT. Its translation: CASSLGQGFDTEAFF. The chain has TRBV5-4 and TRBJ1-1; 9 nucleotides match TRBD1. Trimming at V came to 4 bases and at J to 3 bases, leaving 7 bases not matched to a gene. The germline V gene encodes CDR1 SGHNT and CDR2 YYREEE (reference sequence). CDR3 length: 15 residues.

This sequence joins TRBV5-4 and TRBJ1-2; D perhaps matches TRBD1 (6 bases). Trimming shortened V by 0 bases and J by 7 bases, and 16 bases separated the two germline ends. Germline V gene data show CDR1 as SGHNT and CDR2 as YYREEE (reference sequence). The CDR3 spans 15 residues. Written as DNA, the CDR3 is TGTGCCAGCAGCTTGGGTCAGGGGTCGAGAGGTGGCTACACCTTC. Translation: CASSLGQGSRGGYTF.

The chain is built from TRBV6-5 and TRBJ2-7, with TRBD2 matching over 7 bases. The CDR3 has 13 residues. Germline V gene lookup returns CDR1 MNHEY and CDR2 SVGAGI. V shed 11 bases, J shed 2 bases, and the junction held 9 bases outside the gene matches. CDR3 amino acids: CASQGGAPYEQYF. CDR3 DNA sequence: TGTGCCTCCCAGGGAGGGGCCCCCTACGAGCAGTACTTC.

The CDR3 DNA sequence: TGTGCCAGCAGTTTTTTAGCAAAGGGACAGGGGGTCAATCAGCCCCAGCATTTT. Amino acids: CASSFLAKGQGVNQPQHF. The chain is built from TRBV28 and TRBJ1-5, with 11 bases lining up with TRBD1. J gave up 3 bases and V 3 bases, and 10 bases lay outside the gene matches. The CDR3 is 18 residues long. Germline V gene lookup returns CDR1 MDHEN and CDR2 SYDVKM.

The chain uses TRBV27 and TRBJ1-5; 11 bases are a match to TRBD1. The CDR3 spans 12 residues. Unmatched junction bases numbered 0, after V lost 8 bases and J lost 6 bases. In germline, CDR1 is MNHEY, CDR2 SMNVEV (reference sequence). DNA of the CDR3: TGTGCCAGCGGGACAGGGGGTCAGCCCCAGCATTTT. Its translation: CASGTGGQPQHF.

CDR3 nucleotides: TGCAGCGTTAGGCCTCTAGCGGGAGTGGGGGTCTACGAGCAGTACTTC. Amino acid sequence: CSVRPLAGVGVYEQYF. The V and J genes are TRBV29-1 and TRBJ2-7; TRBD2 aligns across 10 bases. Germline V gives CDR1 SQVTM, CDR2 ANQGSEA. V dropped 5 bases and J dropped 3; count of bases not matched to a gene: 13. The CDR3 has 16 residues.

With regard to this clone: One end of the junction does not line up with germline, which may come from a read error. The rearrangement uses TRBV7-7 and TRBJ1-4, with no clear D. Looked up from germline, CDR1 is SSHAT and CDR2 is FNYEAQ (reference sequence). This CDR3 spans 13 amino acids. The DNA of the CDR3 is TGTGCTAGCAGCCCTGGAGGAGGTGAAAAACTGTTTTTT. Its translation is CASSPGGGEKLFF.

The chain is built from TRBV5-4 and TRBJ2-5, with D perhaps TRBD2 (6 bases). V lost 0 bases to trimming and J lost 3 bases, with 15 bases between them. The CDR3 loop spans 16 amino acids. Per the germline V gene, CDR1 is SGHNT and CDR2 is YYREEE (reference sequence). The CDR3 DNA reads as TGTGCCAGCAGCTTGGGGGGCGAGCGCGGGAAAGAGACCCAGTACTTC. Translating gives CASSLGGERGKETQYF.

The chain uses TRBV6-2 or TRBV6-3 and TRBJ2-7; 11 positions match TRBD2. The germline V gene has CDR1 MNHEY and CDR2 SVGEGT. The CDR3 runs 17 residues. With V trimmed by 2 bases and J by 1 base, 7 bases remained unmatched. CDR3 in amino acids: CASSYAALAGVSYEQYF. CDR3 nucleotides: TGTGCCAGCAGTTACGCCGCACTAGCGGGAGTTTCCTACGAGCAGTACTTC.

The V gene is TRBV6-5, the J gene TRBJ1-2; 10 bases agree with TRBD1. Germline V CDR1 and CDR2: MNHEY, SVGAGI. The V segment lost 7 bases and the J segment 8 bases; nucleotides outside the gene matches: 7. The length of the CDR3 is 13 residues. The CDR3 bases are TGTGCCAGCACCCGACAGGGGGCGGAAGGCTACACCTTC. Translation gives CASTRQGAEGYTF.